Detailed here is one T cell receptor (beta chain). This clonotype was counted only a few times. Its antigen is unknown. Within one base of it there is no much larger clone, and no base qualities were kept. The library relied on multiplex PCR. TCRdb records Illumina HiSeq 4000 as the sequencer. CDR3 regions were amplified by Arm-PCR with iRepertoire HTBI primers to construct TCR beta libraries. PCR products were gel purified before sequencing. The authors processed their data as follows. A total of some 65 TRBV and 14 TRBJ segments were identified across samples and were used for gene usage analysis of CDR3 amino acid clonotypes. COPE and FqMerger were used to merge the filtered high-quality paired reads into contigs. Contigs were aligned with BLAST to IMGT TRBV, TRBD and TRBJ reference genes, and CDR3 was defined per IMGT. Any clonotype with a frequency above 0.1% was counted as a highly expanded clone. Shannon entropy served as the measure of repertoire diversity, while the Gini coefficient captured V-J evenness. A clonotype was considered public if more than one individual shared it. TCRdb ran its own pipeline on the public reads, namely fastp trimming at Q25 and MiXCR clone calling, and kept in-frame beta chains. Here each entry gathers all rows of one CDR3 protein and keeps the most common genes and DNA. TCRdb's processing, not the authors' own work, is the source of the V and J calls. The sample records 400,000 to 450,000 distinct CDR3 sequences, about 15% of which are singletons. Approximately 16% of the sample belongs to the ten largest clones.

The data belong to a study of regulatory T cells in long-lasting Graves disease listed by TCRdb under 2021. Broadly, across the study: Patients with newly diagnosed Graves' disease had been on antithyroid drugs for under 3 months. This study used TCR sequencing and RNA sequencing of peripheral blood to compare persistent Graves' disease patients against newly diagnosed Graves' disease patients. The study was registered as a clinical trial and conducted in China. TCR sequencing covered around 13 persistent and around 20 newly diagnosed Graves' disease patients, around 35 samples in total.

The time point label, as the study defines it: newly diagnosed GD, antithyroid drugs for less than 3 months. RNA was extracted from PBMCs in TRIzol for both TCR sequencing and RNA sequencing. The diagnosis of Graves' disease followed American Thyroid Association guidelines. The patients came from an endocrinology department in Xi'an, China. Each patient gave approximately 10 milliliters of peripheral blood, collected in an EDTA anticoagulant tube. Ficoll Paque Plus density gradient separation was used to isolate PBMCs, and no further T cell sorting was done. RNA quality was checked with an Agilent 2100 Bioanalyzer and agarose gel, and concentration with a NanoDrop 2000. The paper's findings and limits, for the study overall: Compared with newly diagnosed patients, persistent Graves' disease patients had lower TCR Shannon entropy and fewer highly expanded clones, which suggests clonal expansion. As a limitation, the authors acknowledged that the small sample size may reduce accuracy. A larger number of public clonotypes was shared among persistent patients (over 2,500) than among newly diagnosed patients (over 850). Only peripheral blood was studied, because thyroid tissue, the primary lesion, was inaccessible. Only the TCR beta chain was sequenced and analyzed.

These same records also appear under a second study, on T cells in Graves' hyperthyroidism and ophthalmopathy. The second source states: A patient counted as having stable Graves' hyperthyroidism if no progression to ophthalmopathy occurred over 18 months of follow-up. The hyperthyroidism patients were between 18 and 65 years old and newly diagnosed, with a disease duration of less than 2 months. The study excluded patients with uncontrolled infections, other autoimmune diseases, pregnancy or lactation. Diagnoses relied on clinical symptoms, serum thyroxine and TRAb, thyroid ultrasound and orbital computed tomography. For the first round of RT-PCR on the TCR CDR3, the HTBI primer set was used together with the Qiagen OneStep RT-PCR kit. Most expanded thyroid clonotypes (frequency above 0.001) were also found in blood, which suggests that blood repertoires may mirror thyroid immune responses. Ophthalmopathy was separated from stable hyperthyroidism by a 13 V-J signature model, with about 88% sensitivity and approximately 84% specificity obtained in cross-validation and 80%/75% obtained in testing. In validation, the model predicted progression to ophthalmopathy with roughly 66% sensitivity and 72.22% specificity, a median of about 6 months before onset. To identify TCR V-J signatures that set the groups apart, the researchers used a discovery cohort of roughly 100 patients, made up of 40 to 45 with Graves' ophthalmopathy and 57 with stable Graves' hyperthyroidism. Whether ophthalmopathy could be predicted prospectively was tested in an independent validation cohort made up of roughly 19 hyperthyroidism patients plus 17 patients who later progressed to ophthalmopathy. The roughly 100 discovery patients were randomly divided into training and test sets at a 7:3 ratio. The study also compared thyroid tissue and blood T-cell repertoires from 6 or 7 Graves' hyperthyroidism patients. After sampling, hyperthyroidism patients received methimazole starting at 30 mg daily, and ophthalmopathy patients received high-dose intravenous methylprednisolone. A second multiplex PCR round built the libraries, followed by size selection and purification. Libraries were sequenced paired-end with 100 bp reads on an Illumina HiSeq2000. SOAPnuke was used to process the raw data, throwing out any read that contained adapters or uncalled bases, had a mean Phred below 15, or lacked an exact constant-primer or identifier match. COPE v1.2.5 was used to merge the high-quality paired reads, and each unique nucleotide sequence was defined as a clonotype. MiTCR v1.1 was used to align clonotypes to the IMGT TRBV, TRBD and TRBJ reference segments. Only V-J combinations with frequency above 0.0001, covering 99.2% of repertoires, were analysed. A TCS score was defined as the ratio between F50 (clonal expansion) and ExV (chaos), using BLOSUM62-based TCRdist between CDR3 peptides within each V-J. Welch's t-statistics and random forest reduced some 510 V-J features to roughly 13, which were used in a naive Bayes classifier (R e1071). No statistical method was used to fix the sample size in advance, and group allocation was not hidden from the investigators. The paper reports TCR Vbeta CDR3 sequencing of more than 120 peripheral blood samples: 40 to 45 ophthalmopathy, under 85 hyperthyroidism and around 17 progressor patients.

The source was peripheral blood mononuclear cells (PBMCs), collected at new diagnosis, from a patient treated with antithyroid drugs. The TCR comes from a woman aged 25 to 45 with Graves disease. Donor details come from another sample of the same person, matched by shared clones.

The CDR3 has the sequence CATSDSGEPQHF. The nucleotide sequence is TGTGCCACCAGTGATAGCGGGGAGCCCCAGCATTTT. The chain links TRBV24-1 with TRBJ1-5; no confident D gene assignment can be made. Inclusive of the bounding cysteine and phenylalanine, the CDR3 is 12 residues long. Only the CDR3 DNA is retained, 36 bases long and in frame from the first base. Cut back by 3 bases and 8 bases, the V and J ends lie 7 bases apart. Sequences KGHDR (CDR1) and SFDVKD (CDR2) are obtained from the germline V gene.